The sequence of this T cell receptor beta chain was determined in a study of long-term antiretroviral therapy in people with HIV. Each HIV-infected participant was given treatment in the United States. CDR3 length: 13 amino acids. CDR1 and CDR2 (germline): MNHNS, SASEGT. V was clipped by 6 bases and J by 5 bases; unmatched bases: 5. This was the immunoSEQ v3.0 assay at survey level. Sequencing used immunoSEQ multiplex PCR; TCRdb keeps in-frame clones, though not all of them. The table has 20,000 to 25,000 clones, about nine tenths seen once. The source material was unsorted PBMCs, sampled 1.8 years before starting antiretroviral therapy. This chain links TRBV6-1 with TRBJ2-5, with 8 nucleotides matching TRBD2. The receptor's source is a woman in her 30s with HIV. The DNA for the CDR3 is TGTGCCAGCAGAGCGGGGGATCGGGAGACCCAGTACTTC. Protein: CASRAGDRETQYF.